The clone carrying this T cell receptor (beta chain) was observed a handful of times. Its antigen remains unknown. Germline V gene lookup returns CDR1 GTSNPN and CDR2 SVGIG (reference sequence). There are 15 residues in the CDR3. V was trimmed by 0 bases and J by 4 bases, leaving 15 bases between them. With constant-segment primers, 5'RACE yielded cDNA libraries of TCR alpha and TCR beta that carried sample barcodes and UMIs. TCRdb fed the 5' RACE reads into MiXCR, producing one record per CDR3 protein. The table lists around 340,000 distinct CDR3 sequences, 14% of them singletons. This specimen comes from a study of T-cell memory formation after mild COVID-19. Study findings and constraints: Nothing showed for sure that second-wave clones peaking on day 37 were SARS-CoV-2 specific. Some clones that responded turned up in pre-infection memory, which suggests that cross-reactive memory joined in.

The sequence came from a man aged 18 to 30 who had mild COVID-19 (a few samples of this study predate the infection). Cell type and time point are not known. The sequenced sample was PBMCs or a T cell subset sorted from them (not recorded which). The chain combines TRBV30 with TRBJ1-2; no reliable D call. CDR3 in amino acids: CAWSVSEVTFYGYTF. CDR3 in DNA: TGTGCCTGGAGTGTTTCCGAGGTGACTTTCTATGGCTACACCTTC.